This T cell receptor (beta chain) was documented in a study of T cell changes during pregnancy in multiple sclerosis (dated by TCRdb to between 2018 and 2020). Background for the entire study: Changes in the T cell repertoire over the course of pregnancy were examined in this study in women with multiple sclerosis.

Taken from the germline V gene, the CDR1 and CDR2 loops are MRHNA and SNTAGT. The CDR3 contains 14 residues, cysteine and phenylalanine counted. Just CDR3 DNA is preserved here, 42 bases in frame from base 1. Deletion took 7 bases off V and 4 bases off J, with a span of 15 bases between the germline ends. On this clone: Its recognized antigen is unknown. Base-call qualities are not available, and no considerably larger clone is one nucleotide away.

Library prep was done by the immunoSEQ multiplex PCR assay. This is the immuneACCESS table as TCRdb keeps it, with only in-frame sequences that have V and J called. A part of the clones is gone; compared with another copy, unresolved V genes explain less than half, and the rest is unexplained. The sample yields 35,000 to 45,000 clones; 80% to 95% were counted once. The ten largest clones capture 0.43% of the sample. The sequence was collected from a female donor with multiple sclerosis, enrolled in a pregnancy study. The chain links TRBV6-4 with TRBJ2-3; the D gene cannot be resolved reliably. Sequencing used CD4+ T cells from peripheral blood mononuclear cells, obtained in the third trimester of pregnancy. CDR3 reads: CASKPGPSADTQYF. The base sequence is TGTGCCAGCAAACCTGGCCCCAGTGCAGATACGCAGTATTTT.